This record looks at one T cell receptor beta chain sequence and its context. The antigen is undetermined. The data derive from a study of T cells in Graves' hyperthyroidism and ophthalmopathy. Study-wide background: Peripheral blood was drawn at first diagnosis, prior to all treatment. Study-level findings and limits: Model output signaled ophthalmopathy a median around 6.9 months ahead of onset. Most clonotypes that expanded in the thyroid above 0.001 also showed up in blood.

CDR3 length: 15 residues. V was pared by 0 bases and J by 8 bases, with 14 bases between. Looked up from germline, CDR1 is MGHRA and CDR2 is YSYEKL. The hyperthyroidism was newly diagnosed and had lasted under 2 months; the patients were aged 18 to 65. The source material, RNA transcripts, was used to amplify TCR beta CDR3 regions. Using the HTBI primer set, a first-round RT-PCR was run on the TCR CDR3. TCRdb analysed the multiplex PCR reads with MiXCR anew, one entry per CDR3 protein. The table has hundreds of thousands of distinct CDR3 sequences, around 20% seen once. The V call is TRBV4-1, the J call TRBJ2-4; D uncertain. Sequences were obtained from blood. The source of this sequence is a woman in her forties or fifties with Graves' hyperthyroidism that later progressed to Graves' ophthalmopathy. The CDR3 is CASSQDRQGFDIQYF. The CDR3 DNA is TGCGCCAGCAGCCAAGATCGTCAAGGGTTCGACATTCAGTACTTC.